This TCR beta chain came from a study of TIL therapy for anti-PD-1-resistant metastatic lung cancer. Study-wide context: Tumor harvest preceded PD-1/PD-L1 blockade, followed by nivolumab treatment. Tumors carried a median 1.5 non-synonymous mutations per megabase.

Sequencing used immunoSEQ v3. The method was immunoSEQ multiplex PCR; TCRdb's version includes in-frame clones alone and lacks a portion of them. In the table there are about 20,000 clones, approximately 83% of which are singletons. Regarding time point: pre-treatment sample, taken before nivolumab and TIL therapy. The ends lost 6 bases at V and 1 base at J; junction bases unmatched: 8. The CDR3 totals 15 residues. Per the germline V gene, CDR1 is LGHNT and CDR2 is FRNRAP. The chain carries TRBV12-5 and TRBJ1-1; 7 bases map to TRBD1. Sequenced here: blood, sampled at baseline. The sequence derives from a person aged 25 to 79 with non-small cell lung cancer. Here the CDR3 reads CASGRNRGGNTEAFF. The CDR3, as DNA: TGTGCTAGTGGACGGAACAGGGGCGGGAACACTGAAGCTTTCTTT.